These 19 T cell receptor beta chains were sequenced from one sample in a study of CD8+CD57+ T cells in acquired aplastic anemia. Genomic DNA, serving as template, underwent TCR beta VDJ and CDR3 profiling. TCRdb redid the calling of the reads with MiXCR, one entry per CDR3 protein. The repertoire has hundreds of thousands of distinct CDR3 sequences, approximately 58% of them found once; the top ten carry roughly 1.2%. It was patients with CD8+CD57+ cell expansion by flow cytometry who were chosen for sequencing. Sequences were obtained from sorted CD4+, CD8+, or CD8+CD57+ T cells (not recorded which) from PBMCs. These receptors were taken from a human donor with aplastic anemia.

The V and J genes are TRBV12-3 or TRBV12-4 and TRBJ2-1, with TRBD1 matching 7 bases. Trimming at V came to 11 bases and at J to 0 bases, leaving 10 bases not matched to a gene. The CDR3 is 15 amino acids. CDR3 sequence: CACQQQGISYNEQFF. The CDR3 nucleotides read TGTGCCTGCCAGCAACAGGGGATCTCCTACAATGAGCAGTTCTTC.

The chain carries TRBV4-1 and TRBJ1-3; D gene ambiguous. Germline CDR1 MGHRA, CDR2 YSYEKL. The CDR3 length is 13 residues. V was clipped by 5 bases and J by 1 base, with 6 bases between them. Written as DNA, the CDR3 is TGCGCCAGCAGCTCCAAATCTGGAAACACCATATATTTT. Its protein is CASSSKSGNTIYF.

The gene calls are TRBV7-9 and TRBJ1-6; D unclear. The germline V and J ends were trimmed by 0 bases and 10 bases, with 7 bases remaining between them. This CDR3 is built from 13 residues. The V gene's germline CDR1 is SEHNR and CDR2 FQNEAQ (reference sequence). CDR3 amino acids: CASSLAGVSPLHF. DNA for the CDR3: TGTGCCAGCAGCTTAGCCGGAGTCTCACCCCTCCACTTT. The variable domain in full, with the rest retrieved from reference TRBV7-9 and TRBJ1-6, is DTGVSQNPRHKITKRGQNVTFRCDPISEHNRLYWYRQTLGQGPEFLTYFQNEAQLEKSRLLSDRFSAERPKGSFSTLEIQRTEQGDSAMYLCASSLAGVSPLHFGNGTRLTVT.

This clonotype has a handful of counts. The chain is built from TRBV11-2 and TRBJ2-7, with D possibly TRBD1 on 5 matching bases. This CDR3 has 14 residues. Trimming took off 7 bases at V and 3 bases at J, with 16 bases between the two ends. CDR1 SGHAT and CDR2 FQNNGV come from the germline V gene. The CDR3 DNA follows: TGTGCCAGCATCGGACAAGCAACAGTCTACGAGCAGTACTTC. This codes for CASIGQATVYEQYF.

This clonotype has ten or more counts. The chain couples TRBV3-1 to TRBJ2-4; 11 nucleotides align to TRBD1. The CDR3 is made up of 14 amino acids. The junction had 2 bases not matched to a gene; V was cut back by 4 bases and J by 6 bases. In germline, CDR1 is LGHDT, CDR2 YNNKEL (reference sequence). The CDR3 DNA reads TGTGCCAGCAGCCGTGGGACAGGGGGAAACATTCAGTACTTC. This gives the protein CASSRGTGGNIQYF.

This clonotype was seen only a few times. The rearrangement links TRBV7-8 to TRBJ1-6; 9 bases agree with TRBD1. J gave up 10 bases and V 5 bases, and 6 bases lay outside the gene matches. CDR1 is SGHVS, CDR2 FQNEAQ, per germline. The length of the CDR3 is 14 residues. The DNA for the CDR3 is TGTGCCAGCAGCGCACAGGGGGCAGCGTCACCCCTCCACTTT. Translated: CASSAQGAASPLHF.

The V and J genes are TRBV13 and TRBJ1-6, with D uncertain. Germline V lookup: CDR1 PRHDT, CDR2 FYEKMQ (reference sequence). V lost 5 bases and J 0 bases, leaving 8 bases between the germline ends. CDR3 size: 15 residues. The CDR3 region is CASSISSSYNSPLHF. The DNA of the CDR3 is TGTGCCAGCAGCATTTCGAGCTCCTATAATTCACCCCTCCACTTT.

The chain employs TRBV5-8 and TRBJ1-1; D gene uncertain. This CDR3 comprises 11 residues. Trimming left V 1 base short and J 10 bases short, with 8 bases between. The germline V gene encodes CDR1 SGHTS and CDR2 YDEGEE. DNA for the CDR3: TGTGCCAGCAGCTTGATGTTGGGAGCTTTCTTT. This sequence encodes CASSLMLGAFF.

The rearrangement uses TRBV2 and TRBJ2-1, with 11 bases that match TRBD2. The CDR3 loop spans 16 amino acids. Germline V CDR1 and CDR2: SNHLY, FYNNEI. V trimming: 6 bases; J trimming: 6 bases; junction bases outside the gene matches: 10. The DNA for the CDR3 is TGTGCCAGCAGCTCAAGAACTAGCGGGAGCTCCAATGAGCAGTTCTTC. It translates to CASSSRTSGSSNEQFF.

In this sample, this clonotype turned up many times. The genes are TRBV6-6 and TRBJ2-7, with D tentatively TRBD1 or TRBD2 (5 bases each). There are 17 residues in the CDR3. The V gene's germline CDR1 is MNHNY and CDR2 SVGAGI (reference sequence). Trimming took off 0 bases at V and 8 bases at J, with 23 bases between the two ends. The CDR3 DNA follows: TGTGCCAGCAGTTACTCGCATTTACGCCGGGGACCAACACAGCAGTACTTC. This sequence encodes CASSYSHLRRGPTQQYF.

The CDR3 sequence is CASSEGQGKGEQYF. The CDR3 nucleotides are TGTGCCAGCAGTGAGGGGCAGGGAAAAGGCGAGCAGTACTTC. The rearrangement joins TRBV2 to TRBJ2-7, with TRBD1 as a possible D gene (5 bases). Germline CDR1 and CDR2: SNHLY and FYNNEI. The CDR3 loop spans 14 amino acids. V lost 3 bases, J lost 6 bases, and 15 bases lay in between.

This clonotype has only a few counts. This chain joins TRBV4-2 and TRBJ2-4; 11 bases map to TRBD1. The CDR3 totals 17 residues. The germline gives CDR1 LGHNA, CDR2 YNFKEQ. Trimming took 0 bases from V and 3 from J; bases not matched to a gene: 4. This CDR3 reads CASSQEGTGGGKNIQYF. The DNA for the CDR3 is TGTGCCAGCAGCCAAGAAGGGACAGGGGGAGGCAAAAACATTCAGTACTTC.

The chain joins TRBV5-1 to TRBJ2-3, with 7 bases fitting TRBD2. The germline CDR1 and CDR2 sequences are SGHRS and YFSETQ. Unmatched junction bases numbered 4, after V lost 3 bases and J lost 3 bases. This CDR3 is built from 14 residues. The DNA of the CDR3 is TGCGCCAGCAGCTCCTGGGAGGGAACAGATACGCAGTATTTT. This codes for CASSSWEGTDTQYF.

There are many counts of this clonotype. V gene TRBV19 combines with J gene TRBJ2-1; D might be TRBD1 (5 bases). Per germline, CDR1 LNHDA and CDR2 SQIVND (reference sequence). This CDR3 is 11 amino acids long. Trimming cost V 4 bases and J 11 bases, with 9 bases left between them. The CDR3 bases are TGTGCCAGTAGTAACCGACAGAAGCAGTTCTTC. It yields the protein CASSNRQKQFF.

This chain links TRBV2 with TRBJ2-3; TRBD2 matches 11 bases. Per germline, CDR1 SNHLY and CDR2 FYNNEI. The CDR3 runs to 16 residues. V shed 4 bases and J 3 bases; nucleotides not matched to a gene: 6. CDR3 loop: CASSGLAGSVTDTQYF. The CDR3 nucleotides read TGTGCCAGCAGTGGACTAGCGGGGAGTGTTACAGATACGCAGTATTTT.

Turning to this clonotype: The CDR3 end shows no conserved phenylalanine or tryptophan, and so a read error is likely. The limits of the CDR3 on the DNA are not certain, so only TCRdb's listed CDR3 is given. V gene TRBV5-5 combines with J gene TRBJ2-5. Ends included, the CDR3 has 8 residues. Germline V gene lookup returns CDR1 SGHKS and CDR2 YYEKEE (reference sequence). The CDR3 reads CASSRITG.

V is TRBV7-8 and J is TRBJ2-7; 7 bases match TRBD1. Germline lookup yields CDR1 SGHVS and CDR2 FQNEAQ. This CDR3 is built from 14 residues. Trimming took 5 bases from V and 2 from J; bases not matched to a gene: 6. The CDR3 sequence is CASSRRQGPYEQYF. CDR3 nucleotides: TGTGCCAGCAGCCGCCGACAGGGACCCTACGAGCAGTACTTC.

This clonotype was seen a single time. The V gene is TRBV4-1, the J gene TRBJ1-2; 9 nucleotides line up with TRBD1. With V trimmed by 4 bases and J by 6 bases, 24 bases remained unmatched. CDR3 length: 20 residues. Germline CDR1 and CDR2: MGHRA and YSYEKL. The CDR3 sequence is CASSRLVVVGTGTPRDGYTF. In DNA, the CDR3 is TGCGCCAGCAGCCGCTTGGTGGTGGTAGGGACAGGGACCCCTAGGGATGGCTACACCTTC.

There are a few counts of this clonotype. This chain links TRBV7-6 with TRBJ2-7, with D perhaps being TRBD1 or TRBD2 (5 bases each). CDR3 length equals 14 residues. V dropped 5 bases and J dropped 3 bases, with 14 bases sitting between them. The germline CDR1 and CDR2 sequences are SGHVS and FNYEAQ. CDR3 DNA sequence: TGTGCCAGCAGCCTCGGGACCCCCGGCTACGAGCAGTACTTC. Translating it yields CASSLGTPGYEQYF.